These 20 T cell receptor beta chains share one sample of origin, sequenced in a study of cytomegalovirus exposure and HLA in healthy donors. Only in-frame clones appear in the TCRdb table, and some are missing; sequencing was by immunoSEQ multiplex PCR. The table shows about 140,000 clones, with 88% occurring only once. Sequencing was performed on PBMCs. The receptors originated from a woman in her late teens or twenties in good health and CMV-seropositive.

The CDR3 protein is CASSSRTGGRNTEAFF. CDR3 DNA sequence: TGTGCCAGCAGTTCACGGACAGGGGGCAGGAACACTGAAGCTTTCTTT. The chain uses TRBV28 and TRBJ1-1, with 11 bases lining up with TRBD1. This CDR3 has 16 amino acids. The junction had 5 bases not matched to a gene; V was cut back by 4 bases and J by 1 base. Germline CDR1 is MDHEN and CDR2 is SYDVKM.

V gene TRBV15 combines with J gene TRBJ1-2; 8 bases are a match to TRBD1. CDR3 length equals 15 residues. The junction had 8 bases not matched to a gene; V was cut back by 2 bases and J by 6 bases. Per the germline V gene, CDR1 is LNHNV and CDR2 is YYDKDF (reference sequence). CDR3 amino acids: CATSRRAGGSDGYTF. CDR3 DNA sequence: TGTGCCACCAGCAGACGGGCAGGGGGCTCGGATGGCTACACCTTC.

This clone occurred once. This chain uses TRBV30 with TRBJ1-3, with D perhaps matching TRBD1 (5 bases). Germline loops: CDR1 GTSNPN, CDR2 SVGIG (reference sequence). This CDR3 has 15 residues. Trimming left V 1 base short and J 3 bases short, with 13 bases between. The CDR3 loop reads CAWSELQVFGNTIYF. The CDR3 DNA is TGTGCCTGGAGTGAGCTACAGGTGTTTGGAAACACCATATATTTT.

The chain links TRBV7-3 to TRBJ1-1; D call uncertain. Trimming pared 2 bases from V and 5 bases from J, leaving 6 bases between. Per the germline V gene, CDR1 is SGHTA and CDR2 is FQGTGA. The CDR3 has 12 amino acids. CDR3 in DNA: TGTGCCAGCAGCTTACGCACAACTGAAGCTTTCTTT. Protein sequence: CASSLRTTEAFF.

In its sample, this clone was seen a few times. The chain combines TRBV7-6 with TRBJ1-1; 8 bases are a match to TRBD1. V dropped 4 bases and J dropped 4; count of bases not matched to a gene: 8. Germline-derived CDR1 and CDR2 are SGHVS and FNYEAQ. The CDR3 is made up of 15 amino acids. The CDR3: CASSSGQGARTEAFF. CDR3 coding DNA: TGTGCCAGCAGCTCCGGCCAGGGGGCTCGCACTGAAGCTTTCTTT.

The CDR3 loop is CASSEGTGGYAGAFF. The CDR3, as DNA: TGTGCCAGCAGTGAAGGGACAGGGGGCTACGCGGGAGCTTTCTTT. V usage is TRBV2 and J usage is TRBJ1-1; 11 nucleotides line up with TRBD1. CDR1 is SNHLY, CDR2 FYNNEI, per germline. Unmatched junction bases numbered 8, after V lost 1 base and J lost 10 bases. The CDR3 covers 15 residues.

J is TRBJ2-1 and V is TRBV10-3; D is undetermined. There are 13 residues in the CDR3. V was shortened by 3 bases and J by 4 bases, with 7 bases between the two germline ends. Germline V lookup: CDR1 ENHRY, CDR2 SYGVKD. Here the CDR3 reads CAISDRQYNEQFF. Written as DNA, the CDR3 is TGTGCCATCAGTGACCGACAATACAATGAGCAGTTCTTC.

The gene calls are TRBV30 and TRBJ2-2, with D tentatively TRBD1 (6 bases). In germline, CDR1 is GTSNPN, CDR2 SVGIG (reference sequence). Trimming removed 8 bases from V and 4 bases from J, with 8 bases in between. This CDR3 has 11 residues. Here the CDR3 reads CARGGTGELFF. The CDR3, as DNA: TGTGCCAGAGGGGGCACCGGGGAGCTGTTTTTT. The full variable domain, its missing parts supplied by reference TRBV30 and TRBJ2-2, is SQTIHQWPATLVQPVGSPLSLECTVEGTSNPNLYWYRQAAGRGLQLLFYSVGIGQISSEVPQNLSASRPQDRQFILSSKKLLLSDSGFYLCARGGTGELFFGEGSRLTVL.

This clone was counted between two and nine times. The rearrangement uses TRBV11-2 and TRBJ1-5, with no clear D. Looked up from germline, CDR1 is SGHAT and CDR2 is FQNNGV. This CDR3 is built from 13 residues. V was cut by 0 bases and J by 4 bases, with 4 bases left in between. CDR3 in amino acids: CASSLDRNQPQHF. CDR3 in DNA: TGTGCCAGCAGCTTAGATCGGAATCAGCCCCAGCATTTT.

This chain connects TRBV28 to TRBJ2-3, with 7 positions matching TRBD2. V shed 4 bases, J shed 1 base, and the junction held 5 bases outside the gene matches. Looked up from germline, CDR1 is MDHEN and CDR2 is SYDVKM. The CDR3 runs to 15 residues. The CDR3 sequence is CASSSGGLGTDTQYF. In nucleotides, the CDR3 is TGTGCCAGCAGTTCAGGCGGACTAGGCACAGATACGCAGTATTTT.

This clone was detected once. This rearrangement joins TRBV6-5 to TRBJ1-1, with 8 bases matching TRBD1. V lost 0 bases to trimming and J lost 10 bases; unmatched junction nucleotides: 7. The CDR3 runs to 14 residues. The V gene's germline CDR1 is MNHEY and CDR2 SVGAGI. CDR3 nucleotides: TGTGCCAGCAGTTACTCGAACGACCAGGGGGCAGCTTTCTTT. Amino acid sequence: CASSYSNDQGAAFF.

This chain joins TRBV15 and TRBJ1-5, with 7 bases lining up with TRBD1. This CDR3 contains 15 residues. Trimming removed 5 bases from V and 0 bases from J; junction bases left unmatched: 4. CDR1 is LNHNV and CDR2 is YYDKDF in the germline V gene (reference sequence). CDR3 protein: CATSGGQHSNQPQHF. The CDR3 DNA reads as TGTGCCACCAGCGGGGGACAGCATAGCAATCAGCCCCAGCATTTT.

This sequence joins TRBV11-2 and TRBJ2-1; 8 nucleotides match TRBD2. Germline loops: CDR1 SGHAT, CDR2 FQNNGV. The CDR3 has 15 amino acids. The V and J ends lost 2 bases and 8 bases, in that order; junction bases with no gene match: 8. As DNA, the CDR3 is TGTGCCAGCAGCTTACTCGCGGGGGGTTCGGATGAGCAGTTCTTC. It specifies CASSLLAGGSDEQFF.

This clone was seen just once. This sequence joins TRBV25-1 and TRBJ1-2; 7 bases are a match to TRBD1. The ends lost 1 base at V and 8 bases at J; junction bases unmatched: 7. The germline V gene has CDR1 MGHDK and CDR2 SYGVNS. There are 14 residues in the CDR3. Written as DNA, the CDR3 is TGTGCCAGCAGTGAATTAGACAGGGTAACCGGCTACACCTTC. It is translated as CASSELDRVTGYTF.

This chain links TRBV6-1 with TRBJ2-7; D perhaps matches TRBD2 (5 bases). Trimming stripped 6 bases from V and 5 bases from J, with 17 bases between. Per germline, CDR1 MNHNS and CDR2 SASEGT. The CDR3 has 14 residues. DNA of the CDR3: TGTGCCAGCAGGAAACCACCCATGCGGGACGAGCAGTACTTC. Amino acids: CASRKPPMRDEQYF.

The J gene is TRBJ2-7, the V gene TRBV7-3; 11 positions match TRBD2. J gave up 3 bases and V 5 bases, and 6 bases lay outside the gene matches. Looked up from germline, CDR1 is SGHTA and CDR2 is FQGTGA. The CDR3 runs 15 residues. The CDR3 is CASSPGTSGRYEQYF. The CDR3 coding sequence is TGTGCCAGCAGCCCAGGGACTAGCGGACGCTACGAGCAGTACTTC.

CDR3 sequence: CASSGLARQEQFF. CDR3 DNA sequence: TGTGCCAGCAGCGGACTAGCGAGACAGGAGCAGTTCTTC. This chain uses TRBV9 with TRBJ2-1; TRBD2 agrees at 8 bases. Germline loops: CDR1 SGDLS, CDR2 YYNGEE. Unmatched junction bases numbered 6, after V lost 3 bases and J lost 10 bases. The CDR3 covers 13 residues.

V and J are TRBV19 and TRBJ1-3; D is perhaps TRBD1 (6 bases). Germline values: CDR1 LNHDA, CDR2 SQIVND (reference sequence). The CDR3 length is 14 residues. Trimming removed 8 bases at V and 2 bases at J, with 13 bases between. The CDR3 coding sequence is TGTGCCAGTGAGACCGGGACAACTGGAAACACCATATATTTT. Translated: CASETGTTGNTIYF.

V gene TRBV6-4 combines with J gene TRBJ1-4, with D perhaps TRBD1 (5 bases). Trimming left V 2 bases short and J 4 bases short, with 20 bases between. The CDR3 extends over 18 amino acids. CDR1 and CDR2 (germline): MRHNA, SNTAGT. The CDR3 loop reads CASSDPKGRDSDNEKLFF. DNA for the CDR3: TGTGCCAGCAGTGACCCTAAGGGCCGGGACTCAGATAATGAAAAACTGTTTTTT.

This chain connects TRBV5-6 to TRBJ2-5; tentatively, D is TRBD2 (5 bases). Germline lookup yields CDR1 SGHDT and CDR2 YYEEEE. The CDR3 contains 14 residues. Deletions cut 0 bases from V and 1 base from J, with 7 bases between. CDR3 amino acids: CASSLAGVQETQYF. The CDR3 DNA follows: TGTGCCAGCAGCTTGGCCGGGGTCCAAGAGACCCAGTACTTC.